Detailed here is one T cell receptor (beta chain). Its target is unknown. This entry comes from a study of monozygotic twins with inflammatory bowel disease. TCRdb reprocessed the 5' RACE reads; each CDR3 protein has one entry and no DNA is given. The data show more than 300,000 distinct CDR3 sequences, and the top ten clones hold 2.5% to 3%. CDR3 length: 12 amino acids. Study-wide results and caveats: IBD patients, compared with healthy twins, shared fewer clonotypes with others (especially with disease activity). Using the inverse Simpson index, IBD patients had lower TCRbeta diversity than healthy co-twins.

The total RNA came straight from whole blood, and T cells were not sorted beforehand. This receptor was identified in a human donor with ulcerative colitis or Crohn's disease, or a healthy co-twin of an affected twin (not recorded which). What was sequenced was blood. The chain recombines TRBV12-3 or TRBV12-4 with TRBJ2-3; TCRdb's D call, TRBD1, is unchecked because there is no DNA. This CDR3 reads CASTLRADTQYF.